These 2 T cell receptor beta chains share one sample of origin, sequenced in a study of identical twins. In TCRdb, the 5' RACE reads were re-called with MiXCR into one record per CDR3 protein. The sample consists of under 350,000 distinct CDR3 sequences, roughly 10% of them appearing once. The same sample was also studied in work on yellow fever vaccine responses in identical twins.

The sequencing sample was made of CD8+ T cells sorted from blood. All receptors derive from a young woman in good health.

This clonotype was detected many times. The chain employs TRBV10-3 and TRBJ2-7; D might be TRBD2 (5 bases). CDR3 length equals 17 residues. Germline V CDR1 and CDR2: ENHRY, SYGVKD. The ends were cut back, 0 bases at V and 1 base at J, with 16 bases in the middle. The CDR3 protein is CAISESERPTISYEQYF. In DNA form, the CDR3 reads TGTGCCATCAGTGAGTCAGAAAGGCCGACTATTTCCTACGAGCAGTACTTC.

This clonotype was seen a few times. The chain carries TRBV11-3 and TRBJ2-3; TRBD2 agrees at 9 bases. CDR1 SGHNT and CDR2 YENEEA come from the germline V gene. The CDR3 extends over 14 amino acids. After removal of 6 bases from V and 8 bases from J, the junction contained 9 bases not matched to a gene. In DNA, the CDR3 is TGTGCCAGCAGTTTTAGCGGGAGCTTGGGTACGCAGTATTTT. Its protein product is CASSFSGSLGTQYF.